This T cell receptor beta chain was identified during a study of cytomegalovirus exposure and HLA in healthy donors. In nominal health when sampled, donors likely had unrecorded immune exposures nonetheless. Notes on this clone: Its antigen remains unidentified.

Whole-study results and caveats: Several of the most significant clusters appeared, in a later analysis, to be linked to common viral pathogens. Among donors in an Asian-associated ancestry cluster, a later analysis reportedly found fewer N-insertions than the approximately 670-donor mean.

PCR used 60 Vbeta primers and 13 Jbeta primers. Some clones are missing from TCRdb's copy, which holds only in-frame ones; the method was immunoSEQ multiplex PCR. The sample shows roughly 100,000 clones, around four fifths of them seen only once. Sample: PBMCs. The receptor's source is a woman aged 18-35 years in good health and CMV-seropositive.

CDR3 protein: CASSRQKNTGELFF. The CDR3 DNA reads as TGTGCCAGCAGTAGACAGAAGAACACCGGGGAGCTGTTTTTT. This rearrangement joins TRBV5-4 to TRBJ2-2; a possible D gene is TRBD1 (5 bases). The CDR3 extends over 14 amino acids. The V end lost 5 bases, the J end lost 1 base, and 9 bases lay between the germline ends. Per the germline V gene, CDR1 is SGHNT and CDR2 is YYREEE (reference sequence).